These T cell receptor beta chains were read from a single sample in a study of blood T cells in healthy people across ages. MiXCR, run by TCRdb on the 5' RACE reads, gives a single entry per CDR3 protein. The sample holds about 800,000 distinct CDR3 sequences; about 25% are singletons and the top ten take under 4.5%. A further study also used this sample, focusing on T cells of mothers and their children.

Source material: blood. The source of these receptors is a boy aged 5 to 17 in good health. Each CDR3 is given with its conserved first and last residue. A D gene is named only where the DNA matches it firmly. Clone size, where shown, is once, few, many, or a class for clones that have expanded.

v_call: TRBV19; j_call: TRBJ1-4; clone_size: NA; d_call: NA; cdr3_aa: CASSIGVDEKLFF; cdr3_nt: TGTGCCAGTAGTATCGGAGTGGATGAAAAACTGTTTTTT
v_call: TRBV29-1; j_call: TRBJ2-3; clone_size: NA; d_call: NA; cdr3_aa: CSWALGADTQYF; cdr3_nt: TGCAGCTGGGCGTTGGGGGCAGATACGCAGTATTTT
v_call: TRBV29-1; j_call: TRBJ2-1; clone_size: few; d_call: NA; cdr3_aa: CSGQLISYNEQFF; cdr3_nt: TGCAGCGGGCAGTTAATCTCCTACAATGAGCAGTTCTTC
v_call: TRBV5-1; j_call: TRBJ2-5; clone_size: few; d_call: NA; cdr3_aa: CASRTWTGQETQYF; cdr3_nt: TGCGCCAGCAGGACCTGGACGGGACAAGAGACCCAGTACTTC
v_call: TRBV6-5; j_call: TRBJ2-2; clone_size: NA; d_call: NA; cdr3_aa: CASSYEGGANTGELFF; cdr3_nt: TGTGCCAGCAGTTACGAAGGCGGAGCGAACACCGGGGAGCTGTTTTTT
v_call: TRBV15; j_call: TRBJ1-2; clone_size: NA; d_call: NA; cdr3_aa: CATSRGSGAGGYTF; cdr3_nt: TGTGCCACCAGCAGAGGGTCGGGGGCCGGTGGCTACACCTTC
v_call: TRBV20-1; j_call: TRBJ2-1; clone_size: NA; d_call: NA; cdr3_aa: CSAVTDRTNSQFF; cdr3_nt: TGCAGTGCCGTCACGGACAGAACGAACTCCCAGTTCTTC
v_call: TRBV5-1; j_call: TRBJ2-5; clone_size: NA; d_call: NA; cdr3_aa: CASSAELGTQETQYF; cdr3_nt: TGCGCCAGCAGCGCCGAGCTGGGCACACAAGAGACCCAGTACTTC
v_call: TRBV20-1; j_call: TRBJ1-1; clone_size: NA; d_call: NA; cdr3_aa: CSARDLATRTDTEAFF; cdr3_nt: TGCAGTGCTAGAGATCTTGCCACCAGGACGGACACTGAAGCTTTCTTT
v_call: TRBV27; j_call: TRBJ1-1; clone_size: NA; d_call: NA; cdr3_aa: CASSLTQGIGYGIATEAFF; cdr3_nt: TGCGCCAGCAGTTTAACACAAGGGATTGGGTATGGGATTGCCACTGAAGCTTTCTTT
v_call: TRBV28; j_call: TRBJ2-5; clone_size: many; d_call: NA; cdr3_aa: CASRKQETQYF; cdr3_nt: TGTGCCAGCAGAAAGCAGGAGACCCAGTACTTC
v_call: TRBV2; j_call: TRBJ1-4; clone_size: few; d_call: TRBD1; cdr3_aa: CASGRGGPREKLFF; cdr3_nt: TGTGCCAGCGGCAGAGGGGGCCCAAGGGAAAAACTGTTTTTT
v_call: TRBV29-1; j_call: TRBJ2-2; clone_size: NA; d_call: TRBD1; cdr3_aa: CSSRTGTGNTGELFF; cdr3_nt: TGCAGCTCCCGAACCGGGACAGGGAACACCGGGGAGCTGTTTTTT